The 32 T cell receptor beta chains in this list originate from one sample, sequenced in a study of identical twins. Each CDR3 protein is one row after TCRdb ran MiXCR on the 5' RACE reads. The sample records 650,000 to 750,000 distinct CDR3 sequences, about 20% being singletons. The sample also formed part of further work on T cells expressing NK-cell markers.

Material: PBMCs. All receptors come from a woman aged 18-29 years in good health.

There are a few counts of this clonotype. V is TRBV20-1 and J is TRBJ1-1; no clear D gene. V dropped 4 bases and J dropped 1 base, with 10 bases sitting between them. The germline CDR1 and CDR2 sequences are DFQATT and SNEGSKA (reference sequence). The CDR3 runs 13 residues. The DNA of the CDR3 is TGCAGTGCTACTCCCGACCCGAACACTGAAGCTTTCTTT. This encodes CSATPDPNTEAFF.

This clonotype was recorded a few times. The chain employs TRBV14 and TRBJ2-1; TRBD2 matches at 13 bases. With 4 bases clipped from V and 7 bases from J, the junction kept 19 bases outside the gene matches. CDR1 SGHDN and CDR2 FVKESK come from the germline V gene. This CDR3 has 20 residues. The CDR3 protein is CASSLGRPGLAGLPANEQFF. In DNA form, the CDR3 reads TGTGCCAGCAGCCTAGGACGGCCGGGACTAGCGGGACTACCCGCGAATGAGCAGTTCTTC.

This chain connects TRBV4-3 to TRBJ2-1, with 8 bases aligning to TRBD2. From germline, CDR1 is LGHNA and CDR2 YSLEER. The V and J ends lost 0 bases and 9 bases, in that order; junction bases with no gene match: 10. The CDR3 length is 16 residues. CDR3 nucleotides: TGCGCCAGCAGCCAAGATCCTGGCGGGAGGAGGGGTGAGCAGTTCTTC. Its translation is CASSQDPGGRRGEQFF.

This clonotype has just a few counts. This sequence joins TRBV7-2 and TRBJ1-5, with 8 positions matching TRBD1. The V gene's germline CDR1 is SGHTA and CDR2 FQGNSA. The CDR3 has 16 residues. Germline trimming cut 1 base from V and 2 bases from J; bases unmatched to any gene: 4. The CDR3 DNA is TGTGCCAGCAGCTTAGGGGACAGGCTTCGCAATCAGCCCCAGCATTTT. This translates into CASSLGDRLRNQPQHF.

This clonotype was seen a handful of times. This chain joins TRBV27 and TRBJ2-1; tentatively, D is TRBD2 (5 bases). V dropped 8 bases and J dropped 4 bases, with 12 bases sitting between them. Germline loops: CDR1 MNHEY, CDR2 SMNVEV (reference sequence). This CDR3 has 13 amino acids. The CDR3 nucleotides are TGTGCCAGCGGGGAGCGGAAATACAATGAGCAGTTCTTC. As protein: CASGERKYNEQFF.

The chain links TRBV9 to TRBJ2-3; the match to TRBD1 covers 10 bases. V lost 4 bases to trimming and J lost 2 bases; unmatched junction nucleotides: 7. CDR1 is SGDLS and CDR2 is YYNGEE in the germline V gene. The CDR3 length is 16 residues. CDR3 region: CASSPGTGASTDTQYF. CDR3 nucleotide sequence: TGTGCCAGCAGCCCCGGGACAGGGGCTTCCACAGATACGCAGTATTTT.

This clonotype appeared a few times. The V and J genes are TRBV11-2 and TRBJ2-7, with TRBD2 matching 8 bases. The CDR3 sequence is 19 residues long. J was trimmed by 1 base and V by 5 bases; bases with no gene match: 19. Germline-derived CDR1 and CDR2 are SGHAT and FQNNGV. The CDR3 protein is CASSLTLGLAGRSSYEQYF. The DNA for the CDR3 is TGTGCCAGCAGCCTTACCCTCGGGCTAGCGGGCAGATCTTCCTACGAGCAGTACTTC.

This sequence joins TRBV9 and TRBJ2-5; the D gene is possibly TRBD1 (5 bases). V lost 6 bases to trimming and J lost 2 bases, with 14 bases between them. CDR1 is SGDLS and CDR2 is YYNGEE in the germline V gene. The CDR3 is 14 residues long. The CDR3 region has the DNA TGTGCCAGCACCGCTGGGGCCCTACAAGAGACCCAGTACTTC. Translating gives CASTAGALQETQYF.

V gene TRBV11-2 combines with J gene TRBJ1-1, with D perhaps TRBD1 (5 bases). CDR1 and CDR2 from the germline V gene are SGHAT and FQNNGV. V was shortened by 5 bases and J by 8 bases, with 18 bases between the two germline ends. This CDR3 contains 14 residues. The chain's CDR3 is CASSPRDRLNEAFF. The CDR3 DNA reads as TGTGCCAGCAGCCCTCGGGACCGATTAAACGAAGCTTTCTTT.

The chain is built from TRBV3-1 and TRBJ2-5; D is perhaps TRBD2 (5 bases). With 1 base removed from V and 2 bases from J, the gap between germline ends came to 8 bases. The CDR3 totals 14 residues. Germline CDR1 is LGHDT and CDR2 is YNNKEL (reference sequence). The CDR3 here is CASSQAAGQETQYF. The CDR3 nucleotides read TGTGCCAGCAGCCAAGCGGCGGGTCAAGAGACCCAGTACTTC.

The rearrangement uses TRBV12-3 or TRBV12-4 and TRBJ1-1; a possible D gene is TRBD1 (5 bases). The length of the CDR3 is 13 residues. CDR3 loop: CVSQGRMNTEAFF. DNA of the CDR3: TGTGTCTCCCAGGGCAGAATGAACACTGAAGCTTTCTTT.

This clonotype was seen only a few times. This rearrangement joins TRBV28 to TRBJ2-7; D possibly corresponds to TRBD2 (7 bases). The germline V gene encodes CDR1 MDHEN and CDR2 SYDVKM. There are 16 residues in the CDR3. V was trimmed by 4 bases and J by 0 bases, leaving 16 bases between them. CDR3 in amino acids: CASSYAWGGYSYEQYF. The CDR3 DNA is TGTGCCAGCAGTTACGCGTGGGGGGGCTACTCCTACGAGCAGTACTTC.

A few counts support this clonotype. The chain couples TRBV6-2 or TRBV6-3 to TRBJ2-7; 7 bases align to TRBD2. The CDR3 consists of 11 residues. Unmatched junction bases numbered 2, after V lost 8 bases and J lost 4 bases. Germline V gene data show CDR1 as MNHEY and CDR2 as SVGEGT. The CDR3 is CASGREYEQYF. CDR3 sequence (DNA): TGTGCCAGCGGGAGGGAGTACGAGCAGTACTTC.

The rearrangement uses TRBV7-3 and TRBJ2-1; TRBD1 might be the D (5 bases). The germline gives CDR1 SGHTA, CDR2 FQGTGA. V lost 5 bases and J lost 1, with 12 bases in between. The CDR3 is 15 residues long. In DNA, the CDR3 is TGTGCCAGCAGCAGCCAGGGTTCTTCCTACAATGAGCAGTTCTTC. Translated, it gives CASSSQGSSYNEQFF.

This clonotype has a handful of counts. The chain couples TRBV12-3 or TRBV12-4 to TRBJ2-1, with unresolved D. This CDR3 comprises 12 residues. The V gene lost 7 bases and the J gene lost 8 bases, with 12 bases spanning the gap. DNA of the CDR3: TGTGCCAGCAAACAAGGTTTGCATGAGCAGTTCTTC. Its translation is CASKQGLHEQFF.

In nucleotides, the CDR3 is TGTGCCAGCAGCTTAGATCAGCCAGATACGCAGTATTTT. Residues: CASSLDQPDTQYF. J is TRBJ2-3 and V is TRBV7-9, with unresolved D. CDR1 is SEHNR, CDR2 FQNEAQ, per germline (reference sequence). The CDR3 consists of 13 residues. The V end was cut by 1 base, the J end by 4 bases, with 6 bases between.

This clonotype occurred a few times. The chain uses TRBV5-1 and TRBJ2-7; no firm D call. The V end lost 3 bases, the J end lost 12 bases, and 13 bases lay between the germline ends. The CDR3 has 11 amino acids. Germline V gives CDR1 SGHRS, CDR2 YFSETQ. Here the CDR3 reads CASSSDAVRYF. The CDR3, as DNA: TGCGCCAGCAGCTCCGACGCAGTACGGTACTTC.

The chain employs TRBV12-3 or TRBV12-4 and TRBJ1-4; D uncertain. V was shortened by 6 bases and J by 14 bases, with 13 bases between the two germline ends. This CDR3 spans 11 amino acids. CDR3 sequence reads: CASSLGSGLFF. For the CDR3, the DNA is TGTGCCAGCAGCCTGGGGTCCGGGCTGTTTTTT.

This chain uses TRBV30 with TRBJ2-1, with TRBD2 matching 7 bases. The CDR3 sequence is 14 residues long. Per germline, CDR1 GTSNPN and CDR2 SVGIG (reference sequence). V trimming: 4 bases; J trimming: 8 bases; junction bases outside the gene matches: 11. The chain's CDR3 is CAWTRRGNVHEQFF. CDR3 sequence (DNA): TGTGCCTGGACCCGGCGGGGGAATGTACATGAGCAGTTCTTC.

This clonotype was found many times. The chain has TRBV5-5 and TRBJ1-6; 9 positions agree with TRBD1. Germline CDR1 reads SGHKS; CDR2 reads YYEKEE (reference sequence). The CDR3 runs to 14 residues. V lost 2 bases, J lost 10 bases, and 4 bases stayed unmatched. The CDR3 region has the DNA TGTGCCAGCAGCTTCTACAGGGGGCGATCACCCCTCCACTTT. Translation gives CASSFYRGRSPLHF. The whole variable domain, remainder taken from reference TRBV5-5 and TRBJ1-6, is DAGVTQSPTHLIKTRGQQVTLRCSPISGHKSVSWYQQVLGQGPQFIFQYYEKEERGRGNFPDRFSARQFPNYSSELNVNALLLGDSALYLCASSFYRGRSPLHFGNGTRLTVT.

This clonotype was counted ten times or more. The J gene is TRBJ2-7, the V gene TRBV12-3 or TRBV12-4; 8 bases agree with TRBD1. J gave up 2 bases and V 7 bases, and 10 bases lay outside the gene matches. The CDR3 totals 15 residues. This CDR3 is CASNLPGQATYEQYF. In DNA form, the CDR3 reads TGTGCCAGCAACCTACCGGGACAGGCTACCTACGAGCAGTACTTC.

The rearrangement joins TRBV5-1 to TRBJ1-4; no reliable D call. V lost 4 bases, J lost 8 bases, and 21 bases lay in between. The CDR3 is 16 residues long. Germline values: CDR1 SGHRS, CDR2 YFSETQ. This CDR3 is CASSRDLGGSKEKLFF. As DNA, the CDR3 is TGCGCCAGCAGCCGAGACTTGGGAGGTTCAAAAGAAAAACTGTTTTTT.

The genes are TRBV15 and TRBJ1-5; weak D call: TRBD1 (5 bases). This CDR3 is built from 19 residues. V dropped 0 bases and J dropped 2 bases, with 20 bases sitting between them. Germline CDR1 reads LNHNV; CDR2 reads YYDKDF (reference sequence). Here the CDR3 DNA reads TGTGCCACCAGCAGAGACCGAGCGTATAGGGGAAGGGGCAATCAGCCCCAGCATTTT. It translates to CATSRDRAYRGRGNQPQHF.

There are a few counts of this clonotype. The chain uses TRBV20-1 and TRBJ1-2; D remains unclear. V lost 1 base to trimming and J lost 4 bases, with 13 bases between them. CDR3 length equals 14 residues. CDR1 is DFQATT and CDR2 is SNEGSKA in the germline V gene (reference sequence). CDR3 DNA: TGCAGTGCTAGAGGTCTCGGGTCGCCCTATGGCTACACCTTC. This gives the protein CSARGLGSPYGYTF.

V and J are TRBV4-2 and TRBJ2-1; weak D call: TRBD1 (7 bases). The CDR3 consists of 20 residues. V was clipped by 0 bases and J by 2 bases, with 23 bases between them. Germline V gene lookup returns CDR1 LGHNA and CDR2 YNFKEQ. The CDR3 region is CASSQEGQGGPRAAYNEQFF. CDR3 sequence (DNA): TGTGCCAGCAGCCAAGAAGGTCAGGGGGGACCCAGGGCCGCCTACAATGAGCAGTTCTTC.

The J gene is TRBJ2-3, the V gene TRBV7-6, with D perhaps being TRBD1 or TRBD2 (5 bases each). Per the germline V gene, CDR1 is SGHVS and CDR2 is FNYEAQ. Trimming took 5 bases from V and 2 from J, leaving 14 bases between them. The CDR3 loop spans 15 amino acids. CDR3 loop: CASSLVSGTTDTQYF. CDR3 sequence (DNA): TGTGCCAGCAGCCTGGTTTCGGGGACCACAGATACGCAGTATTTT.

There are a few counts of this clonotype. The chain carries TRBV29-1 and TRBJ2-1; D gene ambiguous. This CDR3 is built from 14 residues. Germline CDR1 reads SQVTM; CDR2 reads ANQGSEA. Between the trimmed V and J ends, which lost 4 bases and 3 bases, there was a span of 13 bases. This CDR3 reads CSVGKGSVYNEQFF. For the CDR3, the DNA is TGCAGCGTTGGGAAGGGATCTGTCTACAATGAGCAGTTCTTC.

The rearrangement uses TRBV10-3 and TRBJ2-7; TRBD2 matches at 7 bases. J was trimmed by 1 base and V by 8 bases; bases with no gene match: 2. The CDR3 length is 12 residues. Germline CDR1 reads ENHRY; CDR2 reads SYGVKD. CDR3 DNA sequence: TGTGCCATCGCGGGGGAGTCCTACGAGCAGTACTTC. Its translation: CAIAGESYEQYF.

This clonotype was found a few times. This sequence joins TRBV7-2 and TRBJ2-1; 11 bases align to TRBD2. Germline V CDR1 and CDR2: SGHTA, FQGNSA. With 5 bases clipped from V and 5 bases from J, the junction kept 8 bases outside the gene matches. This CDR3 comprises 16 residues. CDR3 nucleotides: TGTGCCAGCAGCGACGCTAGCGGGAGGCCTCACAATGAGCAGTTCTTC. Encoded protein: CASSDASGRPHNEQFF.

This clonotype showed up just a few times. The J gene is TRBJ2-7, the V gene TRBV20-1, with 10 bases lining up with TRBD2. Germline values: CDR1 DFQATT, CDR2 SNEGSKA (reference sequence). This CDR3 is built from 14 residues. J was trimmed by 2 bases and V by 1 base; bases with no gene match: 2. The CDR3 is CSARGGLATYEQYF. The CDR3 DNA sequence: TGCAGTGCTAGAGGGGGACTAGCGACCTACGAGCAGTACTTC.

The chain is built from TRBV20-1 and TRBJ2-3; the D gene is possibly TRBD1 (5 bases). The CDR3 spans 12 residues. Looked up from germline, CDR1 is DFQATT and CDR2 is SNEGSKA (reference sequence). Deletions cut 2 bases from V and 4 bases from J, with 7 bases between. The DNA of the CDR3 is TGCAGTGCTAGATGGGGCGCAGATACGCAGTATTTT. Protein sequence: CSARWGADTQYF.

J is TRBJ1-1 and V is TRBV20-1; TRBD1 matches 7 bases. Trimming cost V 5 bases and J 7 bases; bases outside gene matches: 10. Per the germline V gene, CDR1 is DFQATT and CDR2 is SNEGSKA (reference sequence). The CDR3 contains 13 residues. The CDR3 loop reads CSAEGALQVEAFF. The CDR3 DNA is TGCAGTGCTGAGGGGGCCCTTCAAGTTGAAGCTTTCTTT.